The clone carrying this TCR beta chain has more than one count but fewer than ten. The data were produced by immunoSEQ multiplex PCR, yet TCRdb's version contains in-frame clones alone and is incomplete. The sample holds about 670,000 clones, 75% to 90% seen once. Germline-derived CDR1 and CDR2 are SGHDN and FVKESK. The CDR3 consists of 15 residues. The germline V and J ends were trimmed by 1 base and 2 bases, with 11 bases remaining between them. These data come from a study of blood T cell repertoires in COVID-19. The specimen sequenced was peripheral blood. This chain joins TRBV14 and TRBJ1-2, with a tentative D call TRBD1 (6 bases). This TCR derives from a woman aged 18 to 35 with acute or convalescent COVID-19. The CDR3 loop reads CASSQVTGKNYGYTF. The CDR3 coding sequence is TGTGCCAGCAGCCAAGTAACAGGGAAGAACTATGGCTACACCTTC. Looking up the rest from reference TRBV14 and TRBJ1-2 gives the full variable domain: EAGVTQFPSHSVIEKGQTVTLRCDPISGHDNLYWYRRVMGKEIKFLLHFVKESKQDESGMPNNRFLAERTGGTYSTLKVQPAELEDSGVYFCASSQVTGKNYGYTFGSGTRLTVV.